This T cell receptor beta chain was obtained from a study of T cell clones after liver transplantation. Study background: Third-party-reactive TCRbeta sequences from pre-transplant mixed lymphocyte reactions served as antigen-independent comparators. HCV positivity affected three of eight recipients; the rest lacked autoimmune or viral indications. Standard immunosuppression, with no induction, continued until 12-24 months after transplant.

The method was immunoSEQ multiplex PCR; TCRdb's version includes in-frame clones alone and lacks a portion of them. The sample gives about 16,000 clones, about nine tenths of which show up once; approximately 50% is in the top ten. Concerning this clone: No antigen is known for it.

Study outcomes and limitations: Graft donor-reactive T cells possibly entered the graft instead of undergoing deletion.

The J segment lost 8 bases and the V segment lost 3 bases, leaving 10 bases of the junction unmatched. Germline V lookup: CDR1 SEHNR, CDR2 FQNEAQ (reference sequence). This CDR3 comprises 16 residues. Source: CD8+ T cells from blood, taken before liver transplant. The rearrangement joins TRBV7-9 to TRBJ1-4, with 9 bases identical to TRBD1. The sequence was collected from a human donor who received a liver transplant. CDR3 nucleotide sequence: TGTGCCAGCAGCTTTGGCTCACAGGGGGCGAGAGAAAAACTGTTTTTT. Amino acids: CASSFGSQGAREKLFF.